Sequencing of this TCR beta chain was carried out in a study of OX40 agonist ivuxolimab in advanced cancers. Study-wide context: Having had anti-PD-1, anti-PD-L1 or anti-CTLA-4 therapy before was allowed, and approximately 40% had some. Three patients responded partially, comprising one with hepatocellular carcinoma and two with cutaneous melanoma.

Trimming took off 7 bases at V and 4 bases at J, with 19 bases between the two ends. This CDR3 has 15 residues. The V gene's germline CDR1 is MNHEY and CDR2 SMNVEV (reference sequence). Produced via immunoSEQ multiplex PCR; TCRdb's table is partial and in-frame only. The sample holds fewer than 70,000 clones, less than 90% seen once. Baseline, cycle 4 day 1, and cycle 7 day 1 were the blood sampling points. The source is an adult with an advanced solid tumor such as melanoma, head and neck, liver or kidney cancer. This chain uses TRBV27 with TRBJ1-1; D might be TRBD1 (5 bases). The sample here was CD4+ or CD8+ T cells sorted from blood, taken in a trial of the OX40 agonist ivuxolimab. The CDR3 loop reads CASKDGTTGATEAFF. The CDR3 nucleotides are TGTGCCAGCAAAGACGGGACCACGGGCGCCACTGAAGCTTTCTTT.